One sample yielded the 15 T cell receptor beta chains listed below, sequenced in a study of PD-1 blockade in classical Hodgkin lymphoma. Some clones are missing from TCRdb's copy, which holds only in-frame ones; the method was immunoSEQ multiplex PCR. The sample has about 21,000 clones, around 80% seen once. Time point meaning: cycle 4 day 1 (C4D1), after less than seven weeks of nivolumab. Every single patient, without exception, relapsed after autologous stem cell transplantation, and brentuximab vedotin exposure varied. Material: peripheral blood mononuclear cells (PBMCs), obtained before the fourth cycle of nivolumab. These receptors came from a human donor with classical Hodgkin lymphoma.

V usage is TRBV9 and J usage is TRBJ1-3, with D unclear. The CDR3 covers 16 residues. Trimming took off 0 bases at V and 2 bases at J, with 12 bases between the two ends. The germline gives CDR1 SGDLS, CDR2 YYNGEE. The CDR3 sequence is CASSVGGPTAGNTIYF. The DNA for the CDR3 is TGTGCCAGCAGCGTAGGTGGGCCCACAGCTGGAAACACCATATATTTT.

This clone was detected a few times. The chain uses TRBV19 and TRBJ1-1; D gene ambiguous. CDR1 is LNHDA and CDR2 is SQIVND in the germline V gene (reference sequence). With 2 bases removed from V and 0 bases from J, the gap between germline ends came to 10 bases. There are 15 residues in the CDR3. As DNA, the CDR3 is TGTGCCAGTAGTATACCCGGACGTATGAACACTGAAGCTTTCTTT. Translating gives CASSIPGRMNTEAFF.

This clone is a singleton in its sample. The V and J genes are TRBV5-1 and TRBJ2-5; D is possibly TRBD1 (6 bases). The length of the CDR3 is 16 residues. Trimming removed 4 bases at V and 5 bases at J, with 21 bases between. CDR1 SGHRS and CDR2 YFSETQ come from the germline V gene. The CDR3 DNA follows: TGCGCCAGCAGCCCCACTGGGGGCGCTTCCTCCGAGACCCAGTACTTC. Its protein is CASSPTGGASSETQYF.

V is TRBV5-1 and J is TRBJ2-3; 7 nucleotides agree with TRBD2. This CDR3 spans 17 amino acids. Germline lookup yields CDR1 SGHRS and CDR2 YFSETQ. V dropped 0 bases and J dropped 0; count of bases not matched to a gene: 7. CDR3 in DNA: TGCGCCAGCAGCTTGGAGGTAGCGGGTGCTAGCACAGATACGCAGTATTTT. It encodes CASSLEVAGASTDTQYF.

V is TRBV19 and J is TRBJ2-1, with D maybe TRBD2 (5 bases). V was pared by 3 bases and J by 9 bases, with 18 bases between. Germline V gene lookup returns CDR1 LNHDA and CDR2 SQIVND (reference sequence). The CDR3 consists of 15 residues. The CDR3: CASSISPSKRTEQFF. The CDR3 nucleotides are TGTGCCAGTAGTATTTCGCCTAGCAAAAGGACTGAGCAGTTCTTC.

The chain employs TRBV7-2 and TRBJ2-7; 8 positions agree with TRBD1. The trim removed 5 bases at V and 2 bases at J, leaving 5 bases unmatched. Germline CDR1 reads SGHTA; CDR2 reads FQGNSA. CDR3 size: 14 residues. The CDR3 nucleotides are TGTGCCAGCAGCCCCAGGACAGGGCCCTACGAGCAGTACTTC. Translated: CASSPRTGPYEQYF.

V is TRBV18 and J is TRBJ1-6; D uncertain. CDR3 length: 15 amino acids. With 5 bases removed from V and 2 bases from J, the gap between germline ends came to 10 bases. CDR1 is KGHSH, CDR2 LQKENI, per germline. The CDR3 DNA is TGTGCCAGCTCATTCGACATAACCTATAATTCACCCCTCCACTTT. Protein sequence: CASSFDITYNSPLHF.

This clone showed up just once. The V call is TRBV7-9, the J call TRBJ2-6; 10 bases agree with TRBD1. Trimming cost V 5 bases and J 1 base; bases outside gene matches: 8. This CDR3 region has 18 residues. Germline CDR1 and CDR2: SEHNR and FQNEAQ (reference sequence). CDR3 sequence (DNA): TGTGCCAGCAGCGCGGGACAGGGGCCCTCATCTGGGGCCAACGTCCTGACTTTC. Protein sequence: CASSAGQGPSSGANVLTF.

The V gene is TRBV18, the J gene TRBJ2-6, with D unclear. The CDR3 length is 18 residues. The germline V gene has CDR1 KGHSH and CDR2 LQKENI. The V gene lost 1 base and the J gene lost 0 bases, with 13 bases spanning the gap. CDR3 sequence: CASSPQTMGNSGANVLTF. CDR3 sequence (DNA): TGTGCCAGCTCACCACAGACCATGGGGAACTCTGGGGCCAACGTCCTGACTTTC.

J is TRBJ2-5 and V is TRBV28; D may be TRBD1 or TRBD2 (5 bases each). Trimming left V 4 bases short and J 3 bases short, with 21 bases between. CDR3 length: 17 amino acids. In germline, CDR1 is MDHEN, CDR2 SYDVKM. This CDR3 is CASSSPDEGRSKETQYF. In nucleotides, the CDR3 is TGTGCCAGCAGTTCCCCGGACGAGGGACGCTCAAAAGAGACCCAGTACTTC.

This clone was recorded only once. The chain couples TRBV7-9 to TRBJ2-1, with TRBD2 identical over 13 bases. There are 17 residues in the CDR3. The germline V gene encodes CDR1 SEHNR and CDR2 FQNEAQ (reference sequence). V lost 4 bases to trimming and J lost 8 bases; unmatched junction nucleotides: 11. DNA for the CDR3: TGTGCCAGCAGCTCAATCGGAGGACTAGCGGGAGTGTATGAGCAGTTCTTC. Translated, it gives CASSSIGGLAGVYEQFF.

This clone is medium-sized. Other DNA sequences in this specimen translate into the identical CDR3. The CDR3 reads CASSFVAGDHNEQFF. Here the CDR3 DNA reads TGTGCCAGCAGCTTCGTAGCGGGAGACCACAATGAGCAGTTCTTC. The chain is built from TRBV5-4 and TRBJ2-1; 9 bases fit TRBD2. V was clipped by 2 bases and J by 5 bases; unmatched bases: 5. The germline V gene encodes CDR1 SGHNT and CDR2 YYREEE (reference sequence). CDR3 length: 15 amino acids.

This chain uses TRBV5-1 with TRBJ1-5, with D uncertain. Germline V gene data show CDR1 as SGHRS and CDR2 as YFSETQ. V was pared by 9 bases and J by 2 bases, with 27 bases between. The CDR3 has 18 amino acids. The CDR3 region is CATKRTGPGRPGNQPQHF. The CDR3 nucleotides read TGCGCCACCAAAAGGACCGGTCCGGGTCGCCCTGGCAATCAGCCCCAGCATTTT.

This clone was picked up one time. V gene TRBV19 combines with J gene TRBJ1-5; no clear D gene. Looked up from germline, CDR1 is LNHDA and CDR2 is SQIVND (reference sequence). The CDR3 totals 18 residues. Trimming removed 1 base from V and 0 bases from J, with 16 bases in between. DNA of the CDR3: TGTGCCAGTAGTATAGGACAAACTTTATACTATAGCAATCAGCCCCAGCATTTT. Residues: CASSIGQTLYYSNQPQHF.

The chain recombines TRBV6-5 with TRBJ2-2; possible D gene TRBD1, 6 bases. The CDR3 contains 15 residues. Trimming cost V 5 bases and J 5 bases, with 15 bases left between them. Germline assignment: CDR1 MNHEY and CDR2 SVGAGI. The CDR3 DNA sequence: TGTGCCAGCAGTATGACAGGATGGGGGACCGGGGAGCTGTTTTTT. Protein sequence: CASSMTGWGTGELFF.